The present T cell receptor (beta chain) was sequenced within a study of neurological immune-mediated disorders. Study results and caveats: None of the CDR3 amino acid sequences of expanded clones were shared across subjects, and this suggested private repertoires in all groups. Phylogenetic grouping assigned the repertoires of 18 of 34 multiple sclerosis patients to one related-CDR3 cluster, which constitutes a possible signature.

PBMCs numbering 2 million and stored at -80 C yielded the unsorted libraries. The cDNA was produced through 5'RACE with 10-nucleotide random UMIs. Via MiXCR, TCRdb re-called the 5' RACE reads, giving one row per CDR3 protein. Of 55,000 to 75,000 distinct CDR3 sequences in the sample, over 5% were seen once. This clonotype was recorded many times. Its matching antigen is unknown. Sequencing was carried out using PBMCs. The clonotype was recovered from a human donor with multiple sclerosis. The donor label of this sample is uncertain.

The DNA for the CDR3 is TGCAGTGCTAGAGGACAGTTGCACAGCACAGATACGCAGTATTTT. Its protein is CSARGQLHSTDTQYF. The gene calls are TRBV20-1 and TRBJ2-3; D possibly corresponds to TRBD1 (5 bases). CDR3 length equals 15 residues. The V gene's germline CDR1 is DFQATT and CDR2 SNEGSKA (reference sequence). V lost 1 base to trimming and J lost 0 bases, with 11 bases between them.